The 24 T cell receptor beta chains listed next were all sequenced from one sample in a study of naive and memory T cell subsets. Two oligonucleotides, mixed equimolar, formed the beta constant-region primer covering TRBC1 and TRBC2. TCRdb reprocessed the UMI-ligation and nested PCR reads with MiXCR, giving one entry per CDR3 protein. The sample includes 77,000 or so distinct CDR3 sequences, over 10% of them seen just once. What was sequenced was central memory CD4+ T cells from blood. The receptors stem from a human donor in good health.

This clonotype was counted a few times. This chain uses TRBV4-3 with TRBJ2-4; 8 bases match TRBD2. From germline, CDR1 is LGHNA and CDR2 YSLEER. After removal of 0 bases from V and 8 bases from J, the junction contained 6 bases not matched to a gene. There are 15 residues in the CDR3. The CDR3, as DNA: TGCGCCAGCAGCCAAGAGTATTACGGGGGGGACATTCAGTACTTC. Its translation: CASSQEYYGGDIQYF.

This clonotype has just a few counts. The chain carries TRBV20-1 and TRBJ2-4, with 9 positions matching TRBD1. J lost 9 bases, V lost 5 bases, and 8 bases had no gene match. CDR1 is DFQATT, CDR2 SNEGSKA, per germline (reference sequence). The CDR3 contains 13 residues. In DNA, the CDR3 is TGCAGTGCTGGACAACAGGGGGCGAGCATTCAGTACTTC. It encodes CSAGQQGASIQYF.

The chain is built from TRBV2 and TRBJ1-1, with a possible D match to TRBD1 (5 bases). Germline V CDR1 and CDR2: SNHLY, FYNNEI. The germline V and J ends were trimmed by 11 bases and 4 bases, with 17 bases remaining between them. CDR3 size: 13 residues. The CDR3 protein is CASGRGGITEAFF. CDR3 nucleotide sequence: TGTGCCTCCGGAAGGGGAGGAATCACTGAAGCTTTCTTT.

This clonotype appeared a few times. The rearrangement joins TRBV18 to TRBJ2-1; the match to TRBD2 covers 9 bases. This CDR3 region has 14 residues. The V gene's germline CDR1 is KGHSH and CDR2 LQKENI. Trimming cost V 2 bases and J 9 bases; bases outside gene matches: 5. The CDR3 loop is CASSPRREGGEQFF. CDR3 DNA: TGTGCCAGCTCACCAAGGCGGGAGGGCGGTGAGCAGTTCTTC.

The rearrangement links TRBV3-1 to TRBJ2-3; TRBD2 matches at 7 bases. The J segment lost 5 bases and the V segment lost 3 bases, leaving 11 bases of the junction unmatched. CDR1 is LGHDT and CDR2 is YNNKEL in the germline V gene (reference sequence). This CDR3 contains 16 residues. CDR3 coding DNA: TGTGCCAGCAGCCAGTTTGGGGGAGGGCCAGGAGATACGCAGTATTTT. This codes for CASSQFGGGPGDTQYF.

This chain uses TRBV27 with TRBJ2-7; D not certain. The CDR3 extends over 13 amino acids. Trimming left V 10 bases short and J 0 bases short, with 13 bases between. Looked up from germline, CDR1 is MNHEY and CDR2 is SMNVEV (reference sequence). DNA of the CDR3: TGTGCCACCCTGGATGATAACTCCTACGAGCAGTACTTC. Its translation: CATLDDNSYEQYF.

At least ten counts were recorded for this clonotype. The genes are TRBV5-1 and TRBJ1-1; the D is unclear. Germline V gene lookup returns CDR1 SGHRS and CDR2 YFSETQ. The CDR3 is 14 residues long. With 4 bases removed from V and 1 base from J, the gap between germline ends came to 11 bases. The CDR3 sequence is CASSPEARNTEAFF. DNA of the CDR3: TGCGCCAGCAGCCCGGAGGCCAGGAACACTGAAGCTTTCTTT.

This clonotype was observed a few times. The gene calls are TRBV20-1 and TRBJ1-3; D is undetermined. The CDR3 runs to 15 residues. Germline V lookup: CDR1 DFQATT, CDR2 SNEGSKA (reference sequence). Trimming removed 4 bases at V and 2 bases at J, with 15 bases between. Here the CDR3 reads CSATPRNGAGNTIYF. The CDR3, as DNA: TGCAGTGCTACCCCTCGGAATGGTGCTGGAAACACCATATATTTT.

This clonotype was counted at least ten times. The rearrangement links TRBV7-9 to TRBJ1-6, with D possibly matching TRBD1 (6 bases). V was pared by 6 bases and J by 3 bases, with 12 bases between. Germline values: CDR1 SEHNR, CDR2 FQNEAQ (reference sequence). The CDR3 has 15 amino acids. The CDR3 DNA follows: TGTGCCAGCAGATCTTCGGACAGCTATAATTCACCCCTCCACTTT. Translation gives CASRSSDSYNSPLHF.

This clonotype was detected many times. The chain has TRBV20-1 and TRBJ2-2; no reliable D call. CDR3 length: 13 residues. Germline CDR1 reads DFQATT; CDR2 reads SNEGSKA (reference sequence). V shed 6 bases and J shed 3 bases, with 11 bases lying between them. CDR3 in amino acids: CSAPSSDTGELFF. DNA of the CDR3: TGCAGTGCCCCTTCTTCGGACACCGGGGAGCTGTTTTTT.

The CDR3 spells CASSRGQGVNTEAFF. For the CDR3, the DNA is TGTGCCAGCAGTAGGGGACAGGGAGTGAACACTGAAGCTTTCTTT. J is TRBJ1-1 and V is TRBV27; TRBD1 agrees at 9 bases. The trim removed 5 bases at V and 0 bases at J, leaving 4 bases unmatched. The CDR3 spans 15 residues. Germline V gene lookup returns CDR1 MNHEY and CDR2 SMNVEV (reference sequence).

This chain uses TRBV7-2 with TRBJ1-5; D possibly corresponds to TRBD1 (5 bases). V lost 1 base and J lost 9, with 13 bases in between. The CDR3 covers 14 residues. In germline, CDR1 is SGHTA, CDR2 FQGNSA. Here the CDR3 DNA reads TGTGCCAGCAGCTTAGGGCCGGGGGGTTCGCCCCAGCATTTT. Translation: CASSLGPGGSPQHF.

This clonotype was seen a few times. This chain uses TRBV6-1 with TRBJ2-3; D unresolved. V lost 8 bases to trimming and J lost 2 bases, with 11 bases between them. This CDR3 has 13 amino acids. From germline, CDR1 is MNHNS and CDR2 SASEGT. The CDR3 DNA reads TGTGCCAGCGCCGGGCGGCCCACAGATACGCAGTATTTT. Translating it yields CASAGRPTDTQYF.

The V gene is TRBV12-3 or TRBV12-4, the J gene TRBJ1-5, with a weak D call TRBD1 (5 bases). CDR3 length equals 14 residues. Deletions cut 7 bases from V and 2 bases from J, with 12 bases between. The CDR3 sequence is CASTTPGGNQPQHF. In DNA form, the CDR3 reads TGTGCCAGCACCACCCCGGGGGGCAATCAGCCCCAGCATTTT.

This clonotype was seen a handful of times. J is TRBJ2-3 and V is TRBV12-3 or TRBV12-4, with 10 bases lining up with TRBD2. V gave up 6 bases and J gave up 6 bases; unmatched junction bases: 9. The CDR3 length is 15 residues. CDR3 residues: CASRSPSGSLDTQYF. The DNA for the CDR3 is TGTGCCAGCAGGTCCCCTAGCGGGAGTCTGGATACGCAGTATTTT.

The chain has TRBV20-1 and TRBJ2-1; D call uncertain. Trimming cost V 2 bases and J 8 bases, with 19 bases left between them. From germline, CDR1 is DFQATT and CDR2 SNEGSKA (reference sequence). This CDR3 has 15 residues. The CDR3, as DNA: TGCAGTGCTAGATCGGGCGAAACCCAAGGCGATGAGCAGTTCTTC. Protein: CSARSGETQGDEQFF.

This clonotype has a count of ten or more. CDR3 sequence (DNA): TGTGCCAGCGTGACCCGCGGGAGAGGTGATACGCAGTATTTT. Its translation: CASVTRGRGDTQYF. This chain connects TRBV7-8 to TRBJ2-3; TRBD2 matches 7 bases. In germline, CDR1 is SGHVS, CDR2 FQNEAQ. The CDR3 consists of 14 residues. Losses at the gene ends were 8 bases for V and 6 bases for J; bases not matched to a gene: 11.

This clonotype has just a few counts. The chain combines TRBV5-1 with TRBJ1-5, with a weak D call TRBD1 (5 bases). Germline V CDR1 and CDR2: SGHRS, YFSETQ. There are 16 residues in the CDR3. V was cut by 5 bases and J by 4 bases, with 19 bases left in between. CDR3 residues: CASRLTGDGSNQPQHF. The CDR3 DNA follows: TGCGCCAGCAGGCTCACCGGGGACGGCTCAAATCAGCCCCAGCATTTT.

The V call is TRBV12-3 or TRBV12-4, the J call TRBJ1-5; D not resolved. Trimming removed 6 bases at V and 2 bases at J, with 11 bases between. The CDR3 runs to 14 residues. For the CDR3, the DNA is TGTGCCAGCAGGTATCTTGCGGGCAATCAGCCCCAGCATTTT. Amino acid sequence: CASRYLAGNQPQHF.

The CDR3: CSASNAEQLGTEAFF. CDR3 DNA sequence: TGCAGTGCTTCCAACGCCGAACAGCTGGGGACTGAAGCTTTCTTT. This rearrangement joins TRBV20-1 to TRBJ1-1; D remains unclear. The V gene lost 5 bases and the J gene lost 5 bases, with 21 bases spanning the gap. Germline lookup yields CDR1 DFQATT and CDR2 SNEGSKA (reference sequence). The CDR3 is 15 amino acids.

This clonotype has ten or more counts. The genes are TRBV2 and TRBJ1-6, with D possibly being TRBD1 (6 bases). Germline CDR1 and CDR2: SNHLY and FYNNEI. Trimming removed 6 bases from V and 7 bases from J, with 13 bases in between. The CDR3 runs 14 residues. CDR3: CASRDTGLNSPLHF. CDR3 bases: TGTGCCAGCAGGGATACAGGGTTAAATTCACCCCTCCACTTT.

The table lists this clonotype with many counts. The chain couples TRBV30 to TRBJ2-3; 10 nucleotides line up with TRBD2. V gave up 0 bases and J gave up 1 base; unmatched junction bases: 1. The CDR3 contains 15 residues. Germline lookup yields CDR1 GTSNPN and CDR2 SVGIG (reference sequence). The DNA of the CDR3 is TGTGCCTGGAGTGTGGGGACTAGCGGCACAGATACGCAGTATTTT. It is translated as CAWSVGTSGTDTQYF. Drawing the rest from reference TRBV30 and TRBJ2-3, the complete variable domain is SQTIHQWPATLVQPVGSPLSLECTVEGTSNPNLYWYRQAAGRGLQLLFYSVGIGQISSEVPQNLSASRPQDRQFILSSKKLLLSDSGFYLCAWSVGTSGTDTQYFGPGTRLTVL.

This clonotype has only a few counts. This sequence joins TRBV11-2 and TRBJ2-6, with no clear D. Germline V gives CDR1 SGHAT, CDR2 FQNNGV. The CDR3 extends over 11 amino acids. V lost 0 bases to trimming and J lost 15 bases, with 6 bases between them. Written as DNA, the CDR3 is TGTGCCAGCAGCTTAGAAGTTAGCCTGACTTTC. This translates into CASSLEVSLTF.

The CDR3 reads CASSPPSGNTIYF. CDR3 in DNA: TGTGCCAGCAGCCCTCCTTCTGGAAACACCATATATTTT. The genes are TRBV12-3 or TRBV12-4 and TRBJ1-3; unclear D gene. V dropped 6 bases and J dropped 1 base, with 7 bases sitting between them. This CDR3 has 13 amino acids.